The entry that follows covers one T cell receptor (beta chain) sequence. The J segment lost 0 bases and the V segment lost 6 bases, leaving 8 bases of the junction unmatched. The CDR3 contains 16 residues. Germline CDR1 reads SNHLY; CDR2 reads FYNNEI. These data originate in a study of blood T cells in healthy people across ages. Then a second PCR, running roughly 6 to 12 cycles, was carried out with a sample-barcoded 5' primer and a J-beta primer mix. From the 5' RACE reads, TCRdb called clonotypes with MiXCR, one entry per CDR3 protein. The sample gives 800,000 to 1,300,000 distinct CDR3 sequences, about 23% of which show up once; 0.65% to 0.95% is in the top ten. Researchers collected 9.5 to 10 milliliters of peripheral blood from every single donor. Each sample had at least 6.5 million PBMCs isolated. These data were also reused for a study on T cells of mothers and their children.

Sequencing input: blood. V gene TRBV2 combines with J gene TRBJ2-3; 8 nucleotides align to TRBD2. This receptor was obtained from a girl aged 2-9 years in good health. Here the CDR3 reads CASSVSGEHSTDTQYF. The DNA for the CDR3 is TGTGCCAGCAGCGTTAGCGGGGAACATAGCACAGATACGCAGTATTTT.